The 10 T cell receptor beta chains below all came from one sample that was sequenced in a study of blood T cell repertoires in COVID-19 (dated by TCRdb to 2020 to 2021). Libraries were prepared through the immunoSEQ multiplex PCR assay. The table was pulled from immuneACCESS by TCRdb, which kept in-frame rearrangements only. Such tables lose some clones; where checked, under half of the loss comes from unresolved V genes, and the rest has no known cause. The sample includes 30,000 to 40,000 clones, with around four fifths observed a single time. Roughly 1.7% of the sample belongs to the ten largest clones. Material: peripheral blood. These receptors were obtained from a man in his 60s with COVID-19, enrolled during active disease.

The V and J genes are TRBV4-1 and TRBJ1-3, with 8 bases matching TRBD1. The V and J ends lost 4 bases and 2 bases, in that order; junction bases with no gene match: 7. The CDR3 spans 16 residues. Germline values: CDR1 MGHRA, CDR2 YSYEKL. The DNA for the CDR3 is TGCGCCAGCAGCCGAGAAGACAGGGGTGCTGGAAACACCATATATTTT. This sequence encodes CASSREDRGAGNTIYF.

J is TRBJ1-1 and V is TRBV27, with D unclear. The CDR3 sequence is 13 residues long. With 4 bases removed from V and 4 bases from J, the gap between germline ends came to 10 bases. The V gene's germline CDR1 is MNHEY and CDR2 SMNVEV (reference sequence). The CDR3 region is CASSWWGGTEAFF. Written as DNA, the CDR3 is TGTGCCAGCAGTTGGTGGGGAGGCACTGAAGCTTTCTTT.

The rearrangement uses TRBV28 and TRBJ1-4; 8 nucleotides align to TRBD1. The V and J ends lost 7 bases and 7 bases, in that order; junction bases with no gene match: 8. Germline V gene sequence: CDR1 MDHEN, CDR2 SYDVKM. The CDR3 is 14 amino acids. The CDR3 nucleotides read TGTGCCAGCATCCTCGGGACAGGTCCTGAAAAACTGTTTTTT. Its translation: CASILGTGPEKLFF.

CDR3: CASSVTPEGSTEAFF. The CDR3 coding sequence is TGTGCCAGCAGCGTAACGCCTGAGGGCTCCACTGAAGCTTTCTTT. The rearrangement uses TRBV9 and TRBJ1-1; D unclear. CDR1 SGDLS and CDR2 YYNGEE come from the germline V gene. The CDR3 is 15 residues long. V shed 1 base and J shed 4 bases, with 14 bases lying between them.

The rearrangement links TRBV3-1 (or the pseudogene TRBV3-2) to TRBJ1-3; 7 bases line up with TRBD1. J gave up 0 bases and V 0 bases, and 5 bases lay outside the gene matches. Per germline, CDR1 LGHDT and CDR2 YNNKEL (reference sequence). This CDR3 contains 17 residues. The chain's CDR3 is CASSQDRQGGSGNTIYF. CDR3 nucleotides: TGTGCCAGCAGCCAAGATCGCCAGGGGGGCTCTGGAAACACCATATATTTT.

There are a few counts of this clone. The V and J genes are TRBV7-9 and TRBJ2-5; D is possibly TRBD2 (6 bases). V was pared by 2 bases and J by 4 bases, with 11 bases between. This CDR3 is 14 amino acids long. Per the germline V gene, CDR1 is SEHNR and CDR2 is FQNEAQ (reference sequence). The CDR3 here is CASSLTGRGETQYF. The DNA of the CDR3 is TGTGCCAGCAGCTTAACCGGGAGAGGAGAGACCCAGTACTTC. The full variable domain, completed using reference TRBV7-9 and TRBJ2-5, is DTGVSQNPRHKITKRGQNVTFRCDPISEHNRLYWYRQTLGQGPEFLTYFQNEAQLEKSRLLSDRFSAERPKGSFSTLEIQRTEQGDSAMYLCASSLTGRGETQYFGPGTRLLVL.

The chain links TRBV28 to TRBJ1-2; TRBD1 is a possible D gene (6 bases). The CDR3 runs to 15 residues. Germline V gene lookup returns CDR1 MDHEN and CDR2 SYDVKM. V was shortened by 3 bases and J by 4 bases, with 15 bases between the two germline ends. CDR3 protein: CASSFIQGYAYGYTF. CDR3 bases: TGTGCCAGCAGTTTCATACAGGGTTATGCCTATGGCTACACCTTC.

V usage is TRBV5-1 and J usage is TRBJ2-7, with 9 bases lining up with TRBD1. Germline-derived CDR1 and CDR2 are SGHRS and YFSETQ. The CDR3 loop spans 14 amino acids. J lost 5 bases, V lost 4 bases, and 7 bases had no gene match. The chain's CDR3 is CASSPGTGSHEQYF. The CDR3 DNA is TGCGCCAGCAGCCCGGGGACAGGGAGCCACGAGCAGTACTTC.

By proportion, this clone is medium-sized (0.01 to 0.1%). The genes are TRBV20-1 and TRBJ1-2, with D possibly being TRBD1 (6 bases). Deletions cut 3 bases from V and 1 base from J, with 12 bases between. This CDR3 has 14 residues. Per the germline V gene, CDR1 is DFQATT and CDR2 is SNEGSKA (reference sequence). The CDR3 reads CSASGEQGNYGYTF. The CDR3 DNA sequence: TGCAGTGCTAGTGGGGAACAGGGTAACTATGGCTACACCTTC.

The chain has TRBV24-1 and TRBJ1-5, with D tentatively TRBD1 (5 bases). The CDR3 spans 13 residues. Germline V gene data show CDR1 as KGHDR and CDR2 as SFDVKD. V gave up 4 bases and J gave up 8 bases, with 11 bases separating them. The CDR3 region has the DNA TGTGCCACCAGTGAGCAGGGTTTTAAGCCCCAGCATTTT. Translation gives CATSEQGFKPQHF.